This entry lists 18 T cell receptor beta chains sequenced from one sample in a study of blood T cell repertoires in COVID-19 (dated by TCRdb to about 2020). To prepare the library, the immunoSEQ multiplex PCR assay was applied. TCRdb limited this immuneACCESS table to in-frame rearrangements with V and J called. A share of clones is missing; checked studies link under half to unresolved V genes, and the rest is unexplained. The sample contains 150,000 to 200,000 clones, 70% to 90% of them found a single time. 7% to 8% of the sample goes to the ten largest clones. The sequenced sample consisted of peripheral blood. The receptors derive from a woman of 80 years or more in a cohort sampled during active or convalescent COVID-19.

The V gene is TRBV6-1, the J gene TRBJ2-2; D not resolved. This CDR3 comprises 14 residues. V was cut by 2 bases and J by 7 bases, with 11 bases left in between. Germline CDR1 and CDR2: MNHNS and SASEGT. The CDR3 sequence: CASSELVGIGELFF. CDR3 in DNA: TGTGCCAGCAGTGAACTCGTGGGCATCGGGGAGCTGTTTTTT.

V usage is TRBV19 and J usage is TRBJ2-1, with 11 bases aligning to TRBD2. CDR1 is LNHDA and CDR2 is SQIVND in the germline V gene (reference sequence). After removal of 5 bases from V and 0 bases from J, the junction contained 6 bases not matched to a gene. The length of the CDR3 is 17 residues. CDR3 protein: CASSVTGTSGSYNEQFF. CDR3 nucleotides: TGTGCCAGTAGTGTTACCGGGACTAGCGGCTCCTACAATGAGCAGTTCTTC.

This clone was observed a few times. The chain combines TRBV28 with TRBJ2-7, with a possible D match to TRBD1 (6 bases). In germline, CDR1 is MDHEN, CDR2 SYDVKM. The CDR3 is 15 amino acids. The ends were cut back, 5 bases at V and 2 bases at J, with 16 bases in the middle. As DNA, the CDR3 is TGTGCCAGCAGTGCATTCGACAGGAGCACCTACGAGCAGTACTTC. This codes for CASSAFDRSTYEQYF.

This sequence joins TRBV19 and TRBJ2-7, with 10 nucleotides matching TRBD1. From germline, CDR1 is LNHDA and CDR2 SQIVND (reference sequence). This CDR3 spans 15 amino acids. With V trimmed by 4 bases and J by 6 bases, 9 bases remained unmatched. In nucleotides, the CDR3 is TGTGCCAGTAGTACCCGGGACAGGGGTCCGCCCGAGCAGTACGTC. Translation: CASSTRDRGPPEQYV.

The chain uses TRBV19 and TRBJ1-1; 7 bases are a match to TRBD1. The V segment lost 3 bases and the J segment 4 bases; nucleotides outside the gene matches: 8. CDR3 length: 15 amino acids. Germline loops: CDR1 LNHDA, CDR2 SQIVND (reference sequence). The CDR3 loop is CASSILGQLGTEAFF. CDR3 nucleotide sequence: TGTGCCAGTAGTATCCTGGGACAGCTGGGCACTGAAGCTTTCTTT.

V is TRBV5-1 and J is TRBJ1-6, with D perhaps TRBD1 (5 bases). The length of the CDR3 is 17 residues. The V end lost 4 bases, the J end lost 0 bases, and 14 bases lay between the germline ends. Germline loops: CDR1 SGHRS, CDR2 YFSETQ. DNA for the CDR3: TGCGCCAGCAGCCTCAGACAGAGGAGCTCCTATAATTCACCCCTCCACTTT. Its protein product is CASSLRQRSSYNSPLHF.

This clone was seen once. The chain combines TRBV9 with TRBJ2-2; possible D gene TRBD1, 5 bases. This CDR3 contains 16 residues. V dropped 2 bases and J dropped 1 base, with 12 bases sitting between them. Germline CDR1 SGDLS, CDR2 YYNGEE. The DNA for the CDR3 is TGTGCCAGCAGCGTCAATCCCACAGGGAACACCGGGGAGCTGTTTTTT. This sequence encodes CASSVNPTGNTGELFF.

The chain links TRBV29-1 to TRBJ2-7; possible D gene TRBD1, 8 bases. The germline CDR1 and CDR2 sequences are SQVTM and ANQGSEA. The CDR3 extends over 14 amino acids. Trimming pared 8 bases from V and 6 bases from J, leaving 23 bases between. CDR3 amino acids: CSPWGGQVLCEQYV. In nucleotides, the CDR3 is TGCAGCCCCTGGGGGGGACAGGTACTGTGCGAGCAGTACGTC.

Only a few counts were recorded for this clone. The identical CDR3 is also encoded by other nucleotide sequences in the sample. The chain employs TRBV5-1 and TRBJ1-1; 8 bases agree with TRBD1. Germline CDR1 SGHRS, CDR2 YFSETQ. The CDR3 runs to 14 residues. Trimming removed 4 bases from V and 1 base from J; junction bases left unmatched: 3. The CDR3 loop reads CASSPGTGNTEAFF. CDR3 DNA sequence: TGCGCCAGCAGCCCAGGGACAGGGAACACTGAAGCTTTCTTT.

The rearrangement joins TRBV27 to TRBJ1-2; no reliable D call. CDR1 is MNHEY, CDR2 SMNVEV, per germline (reference sequence). V was pared by 6 bases and J by 0 bases, with 17 bases between. CDR3 length: 16 amino acids. The CDR3 sequence is CASSRQWSVPNYGYTF. CDR3 in DNA: TGTGCCAGCAGCCGCCAATGGTCGGTTCCTAACTATGGCTACACCTTC.

This chain joins TRBV29-1 and TRBJ1-1; 7 bases fit TRBD1. The ends lost 7 bases at V and 4 bases at J; junction bases unmatched: 9. This CDR3 is built from 13 residues. CDR1 is SQVTM, CDR2 ANQGSEA, per germline. As DNA, the CDR3 is TGCAGCGCCGGACAGGCCCGGGGCACTGAAGCTTTCTTT. Its translation: CSAGQARGTEAFF. Filled out from reference TRBV29-1 and TRBJ1-1, the complete variable domain reads SAVISQKPSRDICQRGTSLTIQCQVDSQVTMMFWYRQQPGQSLTLIATANQGSEATYESGFVIDKFPISRPNLTFSTLTVSNMSPEDSSIYLCSAGQARGTEAFFGQGTRLTVV.

The V and J genes are TRBV28 and TRBJ1-2, with D unresolved. This CDR3 has 12 amino acids. Trimming pared 3 bases from V and 10 bases from J, leaving 12 bases between. Germline V gives CDR1 MDHEN, CDR2 SYDVKM. The CDR3 sequence: CASSFAGLPYTF. CDR3 nucleotide sequence: TGTGCCAGCAGTTTCGCCGGACTGCCCTACACCTTC.

This chain joins TRBV6-2 or TRBV6-3 and TRBJ2-7; the match to TRBD1 covers 7 bases. The J segment lost 0 bases and the V segment lost 5 bases, leaving 7 bases of the junction unmatched. Germline V gene sequence: CDR1 MNHEY, CDR2 SVGEGT. This CDR3 has 15 residues. The CDR3 region is CASSTGTVLSYEQYF. The DNA of the CDR3 is TGTGCCAGCAGTACTGGGACAGTCCTCTCCTACGAGCAGTACTTC.

The chain joins TRBV2 to TRBJ2-2; D not certain. From germline, CDR1 is SNHLY and CDR2 FYNNEI. The CDR3 is made up of 14 amino acids. V lost 5 bases, J lost 0 bases, and 7 bases lay in between. The CDR3 sequence: CASSWQTNTGELFF. The CDR3 bases are TGTGCCAGCAGTTGGCAGACGAACACCGGGGAGCTGTTTTTT.

The chain combines TRBV4-1 with TRBJ1-3; no firm D call. The CDR3 is 15 residues long. Germline CDR1 and CDR2: MGHRA and YSYEKL. V lost 1 base and J lost 4, with 11 bases in between. In DNA, the CDR3 is TGCGCCAGCAGCCAAGTTTCCGTATCGGGAAACACCATATATTTT. The encoded protein is CASSQVSVSGNTIYF.

The rearrangement links TRBV10-3 to TRBJ1-5; 9 bases map to TRBD1. V dropped 11 bases and J dropped 4; count of bases not matched to a gene: 3. Looked up from germline, CDR1 is ENHRY and CDR2 is SYGVKD. The CDR3 loop spans 12 amino acids. Written as DNA, the CDR3 is TGTGCCGTCGGGACAGGGAATCAGCCCCAGCATTTT. As protein: CAVGTGNQPQHF.

V gene TRBV10-2 combines with J gene TRBJ1-3; 8 bases match TRBD1. Trimming removed 6 bases from V and 4 bases from J; junction bases left unmatched: 5. The CDR3 consists of 14 residues. CDR1 and CDR2 from the germline V gene are WSHSY and SAAADI. The CDR3 DNA sequence: TGCGCCAGCAGGATGACAGGGGCGGGAAACACCATATATTTT. Translating it yields CASRMTGAGNTIYF.

The chain uses TRBV7-9 and TRBJ2-7, with D perhaps matching TRBD2 (6 bases). Trimming removed 5 bases at V and 9 bases at J, with 14 bases between. Germline V gives CDR1 SEHNR, CDR2 FQNEAQ (reference sequence). The CDR3 covers 12 residues. CDR3 sequence: CASSPVLGGQYF. The CDR3 DNA reads as TGTGCCAGCAGCCCGGTTCTCGGGGGGCAGTACTTC.